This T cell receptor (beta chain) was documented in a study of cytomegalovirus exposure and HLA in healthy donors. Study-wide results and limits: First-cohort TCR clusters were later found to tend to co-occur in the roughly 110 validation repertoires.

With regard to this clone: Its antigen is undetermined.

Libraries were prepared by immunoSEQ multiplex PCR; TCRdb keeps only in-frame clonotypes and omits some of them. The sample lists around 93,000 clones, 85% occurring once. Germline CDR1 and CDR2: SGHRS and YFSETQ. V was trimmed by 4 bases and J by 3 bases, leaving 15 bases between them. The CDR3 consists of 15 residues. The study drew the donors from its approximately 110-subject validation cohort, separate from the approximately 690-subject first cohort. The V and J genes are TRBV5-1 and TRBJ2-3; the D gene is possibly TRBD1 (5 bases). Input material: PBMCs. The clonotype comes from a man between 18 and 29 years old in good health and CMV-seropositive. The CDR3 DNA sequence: TGCGCCAGCAGCCCCGAACTAAAGGGGACAGATACGCAGTATTTT. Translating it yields CASSPELKGTDTQYF.